This is a list of T cell receptor beta chains from one sample in a study of shared clonotypes between healthy human individuals. The protocol was immunoSEQ multiplex PCR, while the TCRdb copy is restricted to in-frame clones and leaves out a portion. The repertoire includes some 650,000 clones, about 97% of them detected once, and roughly 0.05% sits in the top ten. Sequences were obtained from naive CD4+ T cells sorted from blood. These receptors were collected from a woman in her thirties in good health. Each CDR3 is given with its conserved first and last residue. D genes are given only for firm matches. Where a row states a size, it is once, few, many or the class of an expanded clone; other rows omit it.

V gene	clone size	J gene	D gene	CDR3 protein	CDR3 DNA
TRBV15	.	TRBJ2-3	.	CATSRDPLLPSTDTQYF	TGTGCCACCAGCAGAGATCCGCTCCTTCCTAGCACAGATACGCAGTATTTT
TRBV10-3	.	TRBJ2-1	.	CAISDQHGSSYNEQFF	TGTGCCATCAGTGACCAGCACGGGAGCTCCTACAATGAGCAGTTCTTC
TRBV2	.	TRBJ2-7	TRBD1	CASSEHRQGYEQYF	TGTGCCAGCAGTGAACACAGACAGGGGTACGAGCAGTACTTC
TRBV6-1	once	TRBJ1-3	.	CASSSSTVSGNTIYF	TGTGCCAGCAGCTCTAGCACGGTCTCTGGAAACACCATATATTTT
TRBV18	.	TRBJ2-5	TRBD2	CASSPSASGVETQYF	TGTGCCAGCTCCCCCTCCGCGAGCGGGGTCGAGACCCAGTACTTC
TRBV12-5	.	TRBJ2-5	.	CASGPGRGRETQYF	TGTGCTAGTGGTCCGGGTCGGGGTAGGGAGACCCAGTACTTC
TRBV5-1	once	TRBJ1-4	.	CASSLGTARNEKLFF	TGCGCCAGCAGCTTGGGGACAGCTAGAAATGAAAAACTGTTTTTT
TRBV5-8	.	TRBJ1-1	.	CASSLGSDTEAFF	TGTGCCAGCAGCTTGGGTTCGGACACTGAAGCTTTCTTT
TRBV28	.	TRBJ2-1	.	CASSLPASYNEQFF	TGTGCCAGCAGTTTACCGGCGTCTTACAATGAGCAGTTCTTC
TRBV2	.	TRBJ1-1	.	CATFGRGQANTEAFF	TGTGCCACCTTCGGACGAGGGCAGGCGAACACTGAAGCTTTCTTT